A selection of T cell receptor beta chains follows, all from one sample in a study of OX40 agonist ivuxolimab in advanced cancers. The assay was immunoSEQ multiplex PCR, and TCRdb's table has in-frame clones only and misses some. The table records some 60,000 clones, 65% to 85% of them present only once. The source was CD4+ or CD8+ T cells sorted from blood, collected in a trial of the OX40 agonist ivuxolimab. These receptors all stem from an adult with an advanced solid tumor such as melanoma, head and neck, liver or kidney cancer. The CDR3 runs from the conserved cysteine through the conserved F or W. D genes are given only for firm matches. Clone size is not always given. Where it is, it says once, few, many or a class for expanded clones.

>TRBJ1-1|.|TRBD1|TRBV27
CASSPWDRGWKAFF
TGTGCCAGCAGTCCGTGGGACAGGGGGTGGAAAGCTTTCTTT
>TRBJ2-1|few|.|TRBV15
CATSRALGDNEQFF
TGTGCCACCAGCAGAGCTTTGGGAGATAATGAGCAGTTCTTC
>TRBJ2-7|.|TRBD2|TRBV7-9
CASRTLAGGSREQYF
TGTGCCAGCAGGACTCTAGCGGGAGGGTCTAGGGAGCAGTACTTC
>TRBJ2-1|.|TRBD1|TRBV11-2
CASSRLTGDNEQFF
TGTGCCAGCAGCCGCCTGACAGGGGACAATGAGCAGTTCTTC
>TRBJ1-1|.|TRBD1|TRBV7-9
CASLRQGEYTEAFF
TGTGCCAGCCTCAGACAGGGAGAGTACACTGAAGCTTTCTTT
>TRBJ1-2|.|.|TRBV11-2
CASSLETRGYTF
TGTGCCAGCAGCTTAGAGACTAGGGGCTACACCTTC
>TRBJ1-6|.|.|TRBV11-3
CASSLRAGESSPLHF
TGTGCCAGCAGCTTAAGGGCAGGGGAAAGTTCACCCCTCCACTTT
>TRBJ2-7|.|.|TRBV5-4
CASSWKDGEQYF
TGTGCCAGCAGCTGGAAGGATGGCGAGCAGTACTTC
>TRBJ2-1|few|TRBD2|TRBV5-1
CASSLVLAGADEQFF
TGCGCCAGCAGCTTGGTTCTAGCGGGGGCCGATGAGCAGTTCTTC
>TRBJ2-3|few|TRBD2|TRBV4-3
CASSLEWTSAGTDTQYF
TGCGCCAGCAGCCTAGAGTGGACTAGTGCTGGGACAGATACGCAGTATTTT
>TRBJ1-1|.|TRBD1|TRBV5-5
CASSGEDRGWTEAFF
TGTGCCAGCAGCGGGGAGGACAGGGGGTGGACTGAAGCTTTCTTT
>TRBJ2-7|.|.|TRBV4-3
CASSPGRTYEQYF
TGCGCCAGCAGCCCGGGACGGACCTACGAGCAGTACTTC
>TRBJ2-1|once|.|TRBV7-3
CASSLRTSLQGSYNEQFF
TGTGCCAGCAGCTTGAGGACTAGCCTACAGGGGTCCTACAATGAGCAGTTCTTC
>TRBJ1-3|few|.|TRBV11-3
CASSTGAGNTIYF
TGTGCCAGCAGCACGGGGGCAGGAAACACCATATATTTT
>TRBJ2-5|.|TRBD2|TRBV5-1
CASRLAGGQETQYF
TGCGCCAGCAGACTAGCGGGAGGACAAGAGACCCAGTACTTC
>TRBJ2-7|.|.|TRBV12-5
CASSTVGGGFAYEQYF
TGTGCTAGCTCGACCGTAGGGGGGGGATTTGCCTACGAGCAGTACTTC
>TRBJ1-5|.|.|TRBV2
CASSRAGQPQHF
TGTGCCAGCAGTAGAGCTGGCCAGCCCCAGCATTTT
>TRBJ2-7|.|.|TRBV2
CASSEGGRGYEQYF
TGTGCCAGCAGTGAAGGCGGCAGGGGCTACGAGCAGTACTTC
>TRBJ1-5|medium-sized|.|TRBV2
CASRIGEAQPQHF
TGTGCCAGCAGAATAGGGGAGGCCCAGCCCCAGCATTTT
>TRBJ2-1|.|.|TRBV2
CASIRWEDEQFF
TGTGCCAGCATTCGATGGGAAGATGAGCAGTTCTTC
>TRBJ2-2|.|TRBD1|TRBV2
CASSAGQTGELFF
TGTGCCAGCAGTGCGGGACAGACCGGGGAGCTGTTTTTT
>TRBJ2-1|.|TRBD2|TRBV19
CASKTSGAGNNEQFF
TGTGCCAGTAAAACTAGCGGAGCAGGCAACAATGAGCAGTTCTTC
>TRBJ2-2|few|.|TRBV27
CASSLGGGTGELFF
TGTGCCAGCAGTTTGGGGGGAGGCACCGGGGAGCTGTTTTTT
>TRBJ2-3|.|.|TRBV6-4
CASSDRDASTDTQYF
TGTGCCAGCAGTGACCGGGACGCGAGCACAGATACGCAGTATTTT
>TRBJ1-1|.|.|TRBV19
CASTPRVGAEAFF
TGTGCCAGTACCCCACGGGTGGGGGCTGAAGCTTTCTTT
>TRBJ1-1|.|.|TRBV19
CASRPSGLNTEAFF
TGTGCCAGTAGACCCTCCGGACTAAACACTGAAGCTTTCTTT
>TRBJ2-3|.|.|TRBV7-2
CASSLVRSTWGDTQYF
TGTGCCAGCAGCTTAGTAAGATCAACCTGGGGAGATACGCAGTATTTT
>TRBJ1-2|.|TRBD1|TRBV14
CASSRDRGTYGYTF
TGTGCCAGCAGCCGGGACAGGGGAACCTATGGCTACACCTTC
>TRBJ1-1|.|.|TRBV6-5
CASRQGSTEAFF
TGTGCCAGCAGACAGGGAAGCACTGAAGCTTTCTTT
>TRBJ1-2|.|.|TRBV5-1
CASSLEGDVRGYGYTF
TGCGCCAGCAGCTTGGAGGGGGATGTCAGGGGCTATGGCTACACCTTC
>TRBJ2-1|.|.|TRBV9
CASSVGQVYNEQFF
TGTGCCAGCAGCGTAGGACAGGTATACAATGAGCAGTTCTTC
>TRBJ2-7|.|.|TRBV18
CASSRLGVSYEQYF
TGTGCCAGCTCACGACTCGGGGTCTCCTACGAGCAGTACTTC
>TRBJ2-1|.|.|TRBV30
CAWSAGNYNEQFF
TGTGCCTGGAGTGCGGGGAACTACAATGAGCAGTTCTTC
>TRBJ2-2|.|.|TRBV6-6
CASRWTSNTGELFF
TGTGCCAGCAGGTGGACTTCTAACACCGGGGAGCTGTTTTTT
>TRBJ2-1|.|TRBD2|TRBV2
CASSEPLGLAGTYNEQFF
TGTGCCAGCAGTGAACCCTTGGGACTAGCGGGAACATACAATGAGCAGTTCTTC
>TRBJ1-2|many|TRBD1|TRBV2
CASSPTGQGVYGYTF
TGTGCCAGCAGTCCTACCGGACAGGGAGTTTATGGCTACACCTTC
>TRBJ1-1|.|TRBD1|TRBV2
CASSGIRQGAFF
TGTGCCAGCAGTGGCATTCGACAGGGAGCTTTCTTT
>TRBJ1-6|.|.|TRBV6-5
CASSYRRINSPLHF
TGTGCCAGCAGTTACCGACGTATTAATTCACCCCTCCACTTT
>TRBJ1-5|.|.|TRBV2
CASGADQGPQHF
TGTGCCAGCGGGGCCGATCAAGGGCCCCAGCATTTT
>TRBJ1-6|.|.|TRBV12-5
CASGLILGRSYNSPLHF
TGTGCTAGTGGTTTGATCCTAGGGCGCTCCTATAATTCACCCCTCCACTTT
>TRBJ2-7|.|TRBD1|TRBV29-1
CSVQDRRYEQYF
TGCAGCGTCCAGGACAGGAGGTACGAGCAGTACTTC
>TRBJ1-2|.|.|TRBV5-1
CASSLAGEPTSYGYTF
TGCGCCAGCAGCTTGGCCGGGGAACCCACATCCTATGGCTACACCTTC
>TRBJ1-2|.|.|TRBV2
CASSEGNSLYGYTF
TGTGCCAGCAGTGAAGGGAACAGCCTCTATGGCTACACCTTC
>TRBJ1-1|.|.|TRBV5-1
CASSLGETANTEAFF
TGCGCCAGCAGCTTGGGTGAGACGGCGAACACTGAAGCTTTCTTT
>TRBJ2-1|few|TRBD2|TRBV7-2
CASSFSLAGDYNEQFF
TGTGCCAGCAGCTTTAGTCTAGCGGGAGACTACAATGAGCAGTTCTTC
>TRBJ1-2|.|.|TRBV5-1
CASSLATAADGYTF
TGCGCCAGCAGCTTGGCGACGGCTGCGGATGGCTACACCTTC
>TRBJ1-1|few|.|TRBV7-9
CASSFGSKNTEAFF
TGTGCCAGCAGCTTCGGATCTAAGAACACTGAAGCTTTCTTT
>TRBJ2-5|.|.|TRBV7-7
CASSAWGETQYF
TGTGCTAGCAGCGCCTGGGGGGAGACCCAGTACTTC
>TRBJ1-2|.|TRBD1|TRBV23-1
CASSRGQGTYGYTF
TGCGCCAGCAGCCGGGGACAGGGGACCTATGGCTACACCTTC